The T cell receptor beta chain under discussion was sequenced for a study of follicular helper T cells after annual influenza vaccination. Overall study context: Some donors were sampled over the 2013-2014, 2014-2015 and 2015-2016 vaccinations. The study's findings and limits: Plasmablast frequency change correlated with clonality change in ICOS+CD38+ cTfh.

As concerns this clone: Its antigen is unidentified.

V was pared by 1 base and J by 2 bases, with 9 bases between. This CDR3 region has 14 residues. The germline CDR1 and CDR2 sequences are SGHNT and YYREEE (reference sequence). Sample time point: 2015-2016 season, 7 days after influenza vaccination. Sequencing used immunoSEQ multiplex PCR; TCRdb keeps in-frame clones, though not all of them. Of around 11,000 clones listed, roughly 80% are singletons. The input for sequencing was CXCR5+ CD38- circulating T follicular helper cells from blood, taken 7 days after influenza vaccination. Subset reported: circulating Tfh, non-naive CD4+CXCR5+PD-1+ (ICOS+CD38+ or ICOS-CD38-). This chain connects TRBV5-4 to TRBJ1-1, with D possibly TRBD1 on 6 matching bases. The clonotype originates from an adult who received the influenza vaccine. CDR3 region: CASSLRQENTEAFF. The CDR3 nucleotides read TGTGCCAGCAGCTTGAGACAGGAAAACACTGAAGCTTTCTTT.